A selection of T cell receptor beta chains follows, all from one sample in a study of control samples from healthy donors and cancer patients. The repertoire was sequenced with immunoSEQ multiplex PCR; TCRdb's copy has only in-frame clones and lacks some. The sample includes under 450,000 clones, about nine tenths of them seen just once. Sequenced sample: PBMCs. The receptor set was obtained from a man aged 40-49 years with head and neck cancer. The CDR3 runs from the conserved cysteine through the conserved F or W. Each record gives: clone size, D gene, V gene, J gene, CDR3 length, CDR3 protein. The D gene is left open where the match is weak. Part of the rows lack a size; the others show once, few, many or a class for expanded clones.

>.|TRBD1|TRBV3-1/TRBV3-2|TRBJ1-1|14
CASIPGQTNTEAFF
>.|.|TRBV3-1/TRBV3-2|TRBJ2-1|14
CASSQRGKKGEQFF
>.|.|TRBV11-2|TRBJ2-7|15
CASSPGPSRGSEQYF
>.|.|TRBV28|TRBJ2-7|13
CASSPGRAYEQYF
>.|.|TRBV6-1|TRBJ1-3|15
CASSEVVTTRNTIYF
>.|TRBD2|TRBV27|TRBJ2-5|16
CASSSGLGLGQETQYF
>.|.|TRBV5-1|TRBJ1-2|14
CASSIDRINYGYTF
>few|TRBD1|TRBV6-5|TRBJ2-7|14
CASSYSGQEYEQYF
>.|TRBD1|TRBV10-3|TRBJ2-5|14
CAIRGDRAGETQYF
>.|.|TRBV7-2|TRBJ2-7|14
CASSLGVARYEQYF
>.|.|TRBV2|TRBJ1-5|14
CASREGRSNQPQHF
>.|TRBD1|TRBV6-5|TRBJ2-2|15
CASIPPGQGERELFF
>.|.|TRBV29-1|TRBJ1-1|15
CSVEVKGAMNTEAFF
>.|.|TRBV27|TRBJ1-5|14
CASRLGGNNQPQHF
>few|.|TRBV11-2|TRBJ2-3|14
CASSLFEGTDTQYF